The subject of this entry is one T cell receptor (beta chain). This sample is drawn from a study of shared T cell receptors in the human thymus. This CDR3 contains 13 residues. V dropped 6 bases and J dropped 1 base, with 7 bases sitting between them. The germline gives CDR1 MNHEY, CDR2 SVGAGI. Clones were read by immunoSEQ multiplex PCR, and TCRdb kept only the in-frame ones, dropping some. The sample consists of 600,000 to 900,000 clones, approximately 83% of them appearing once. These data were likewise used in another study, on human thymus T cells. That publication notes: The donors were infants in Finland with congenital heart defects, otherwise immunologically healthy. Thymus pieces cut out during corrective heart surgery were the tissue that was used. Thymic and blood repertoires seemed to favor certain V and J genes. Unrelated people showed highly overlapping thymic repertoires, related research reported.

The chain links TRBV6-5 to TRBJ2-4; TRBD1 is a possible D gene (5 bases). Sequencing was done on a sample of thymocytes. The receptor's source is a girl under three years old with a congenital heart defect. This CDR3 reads CASRQGAKNIQYF. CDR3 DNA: TGTGCCAGCAGGCAGGGCGCCAAAAACATTCAGTACTTC.